The rows below give T cell receptor beta chains drawn from one sample of a study of tumor and adjacent non-tumor tissue in lung cancer. TCRdb passed the multiplex PCR reads through MiXCR, listing each CDR3 protein once. Here the sample spans 85,000 to 100,000 distinct CDR3 sequences, roughly 66% being singletons. The sample was lung tumor tissue. The source of these receptors is a man in his fifties or sixties with non-small cell lung cancer. The CDR3 runs from the conserved cysteine through the conserved F or W.

j_call: TRBJ1-5
v_call: TRBV6-1
cdr3_aa: CVSRERQGNQPQHF

j_call: TRBJ2-1
v_call: TRBV11-2
cdr3_aa: CGNSSRTSGYNGQFF

j_call: TRBJ2-3
v_call: TRBV6-1
cdr3_aa: CASRDYTGTQYF

j_call: TRBJ2-2
v_call: TRBV11-2
cdr3_aa: CASSLDLVRPGGELFF

j_call: TRBJ1-5
v_call: TRBV28
cdr3_aa: CASSLGGQQYKPQHF

j_call: TRBJ2-5
v_call: TRBV4-2
cdr3_aa: CASSQDTAGSQETQYF

j_call: TRBJ2-5
v_call: TRBV6-5
cdr3_aa: CANSKGLTGTQYF

j_call: TRBJ2-5
v_call: TRBV6-5
cdr3_aa: CASSYNGRGETQYF

j_call: TRBJ1-5
v_call: TRBV6-2/TRBV6-3
cdr3_aa: CASSSLGCPTSNQPQHF

j_call: TRBJ2-1
v_call: TRBV11-2
cdr3_aa: CASRQGIGEQFF

j_call: TRBJ1-5
v_call: TRBV6-5
cdr3_aa: CASRRDFYSNKSQHF

j_call: TRBJ2-3
v_call: TRBV4-1
cdr3_aa: CASSQDPGQSTDTQYF

j_call: TRBJ2-4
v_call: TRBV11-1
cdr3_aa: CVSSLGSSGGLKNIQYF

j_call: TRBJ1-5
v_call: TRBV5-5
cdr3_aa: CASSFGDRGTQQPQHF

j_call: TRBJ2-3
v_call: TRBV7-2
cdr3_aa: CASSLVGTSYTDTQYF

j_call: TRBJ1-5
v_call: TRBV23-1
cdr3_aa: CARSMDLNQPQHF

j_call: TRBJ2-5
v_call: TRBV4-2
cdr3_aa: CARSPNQQETPYF

j_call: TRBJ2-7
v_call: TRBV20-1
cdr3_aa: CSAKIPGLVVQQYF

j_call: TRBJ2-3
v_call: TRBV2
cdr3_aa: CASILDPRSGTQYF

j_call: TRBJ1-2
v_call: TRBV29-1
cdr3_aa: CGARGGTNYGYTF

j_call: TRBJ2-5
v_call: TRBV29-1
cdr3_aa: CNMGQNQETQYF

j_call: TRBJ2-7
v_call: TRBV6-5
cdr3_aa: CASSYCLDYVQYF

j_call: TRBJ2-1
v_call: TRBV28
cdr3_aa: CTSSFRSRAIEQFF

j_call: TRBJ2-1
v_call: TRBV20-1
cdr3_aa: CSSCPTDNEQFF

j_call: TRBJ2-1
v_call: TRBV6-2/TRBV6-3
cdr3_aa: CANNLRGSINEQFF

j_call: TRBJ2-7
v_call: TRBV30
cdr3_aa: CAWSGGTRSYEQCF

j_call: TRBJ1-1
v_call: TRBV20-1
cdr3_aa: CSARDSGRSIALF

j_call: TRBJ2-1
v_call: TRBV20-1
cdr3_aa: CSASSWTIYNKQFF

j_call: TRBJ1-6
v_call: TRBV7-8
cdr3_aa: CASSLAFGTTYNSPLHF

j_call: TRBJ2-1
v_call: TRBV29-1
cdr3_aa: CSANEATHDGMGEQFF

j_call: TRBJ2-2
v_call: TRBV5-4
cdr3_aa: CASRLEAGANTGELFF

j_call: TRBJ2-5
v_call: TRBV5-4
cdr3_aa: CASSLVGQGAETQYF

j_call: TRBJ2-3
v_call: TRBV5-4
cdr3_aa: CASIPTSGRGTDTQYF

j_call: TRBJ2-1
v_call: TRBV28
cdr3_aa: CASAGDRGWNEQFF

j_call: TRBJ1-5
v_call: TRBV10-2
cdr3_aa: CANSETGGVGNQPQHF

j_call: TRBJ2-1
v_call: TRBV11-2
cdr3_aa: CASSTSSGRARPTYEQFF

j_call: TRBJ2-1
v_call: TRBV11-2
cdr3_aa: CVSSPARSRGIYNEQFF

j_call: TRBJ1-4
v_call: TRBV5-6
cdr3_aa: CASSFRRVSNEKLFF

j_call: TRBJ2-5
v_call: TRBV11-2
cdr3_aa: CASSLGSGTEQETQYF

j_call: TRBJ2-7
v_call: TRBV28
cdr3_aa: CASTEWGGMSREQYF

j_call: TRBJ2-5
v_call: TRBV4-2
cdr3_aa: CAISQRGSMETQYF

j_call: TRBJ2-5
v_call: TRBV4-2
cdr3_aa: CASSQVTRASQETQYF

j_call: TRBJ2-3
v_call: TRBV10-1
cdr3_aa: CAIIKSKGLAGRGVTQYF

j_call: TRBJ1-5
v_call: TRBV7-8
cdr3_aa: CASSLELFQPQHF

j_call: TRBJ1-5
v_call: TRBV20-1
cdr3_aa: CSARGSNQPQHF

j_call: TRBJ2-7
v_call: TRBV6-5
cdr3_aa: CASRRYYGIGSYEQYF

j_call: TRBJ2-5
v_call: TRBV6-6
cdr3_aa: CASSYEGGRETQYF

j_call: NA
v_call: TRBV29-1
cdr3_aa: CSTGLAVLGNEQYF

j_call: TRBJ2-1
v_call: TRBV30
cdr3_aa: CAWSTGINGFNEQFF

j_call: TRBJ1-1
v_call: TRBV5-1
cdr3_aa: CASSLRTGGTEAFF

j_call: TRBJ1-6
v_call: TRBV28
cdr3_aa: CASSLQGDAYNSPLHF

j_call: TRBJ2-2
v_call: TRBV5-4
cdr3_aa: CASCTTGPTGELFF